Presented here are 21 T cell receptor beta chains from one specimen sequenced in a study of T-cell reconstitution after alpha-beta-depleted transplantation in children. For TCRbeta, the library was prepared with unique molecular identifiers. Via MiXCR, TCRdb re-called the PCR reads, giving one row per CDR3 protein. The table lists some 200,000 distinct CDR3 sequences, about 6.3% of them singletons. The material was PBMCs from the stem cell graft donor, obtained from the stem cell graft. The origin of the receptors is a human donor who donated a stem cell graft to a child with Wiskott-Aldrich syndrome.

This clonotype came up many times. This chain's CDR3 is CASRVKSLEAFF. The CDR3 DNA is TGCGCCAGCAGAGTGAAGTCCCTTGAAGCTTTCTTT. The V gene is TRBV5-1, the J gene TRBJ1-1, with unresolved D. Germline V CDR1 and CDR2: SGHRS, YFSETQ. V lost 5 bases and J lost 7, with 12 bases in between. CDR3 size: 12 residues.

At least ten counts were recorded for this clonotype. The gene calls are TRBV20-1 and TRBJ1-2; 8 nucleotides align to TRBD1. Per germline, CDR1 DFQATT and CDR2 SNEGSKA (reference sequence). With 1 base clipped from V and 8 bases from J, the junction kept 9 bases outside the gene matches. The CDR3 spans 14 residues. CDR3 protein: CSARVPETGEGYTF. DNA for the CDR3: TGCAGTGCTAGAGTCCCCGAGACAGGGGAGGGCTACACCTTC.

This clonotype has a count of ten or more. The chain uses TRBV9 and TRBJ2-1; 8 bases align to TRBD1. The ends lost 0 bases at V and 8 bases at J; junction bases unmatched: 10. Germline assignment: CDR1 SGDLS and CDR2 YYNGEE. The CDR3 totals 16 residues. The CDR3 bases are TGTGCCAGCAGCGTAGGAGGGGGACAGGTGTCGGATGAGCAGTTCTTC. This translates into CASSVGGGQVSDEQFF. The full variable domain, rest sourced from reference TRBV9 and TRBJ2-1, is DSGVTQTPKHLITATGQRVTLRCSPRSGDLSVYWYQQSLDQGLQFLIQYYNGEERAKGNILERFSAQQFPDLHSELNLSSLELGDSALYFCASSVGGGQVSDEQFFGPGTRLTVL.

This clonotype occurred many times. The chain carries TRBV5-1 and TRBJ2-5, with D tentatively TRBD1 (6 bases). This CDR3 region has 14 residues. V lost 4 bases, J lost 2 bases, and 12 bases lay in between. Germline CDR1 SGHRS, CDR2 YFSETQ. The CDR3 sequence: CASSDGQLQETQYF. CDR3 in DNA: TGCGCCAGCAGCGACGGACAGCTACAAGAGACCCAGTACTTC.

The V and J genes are TRBV5-1 and TRBJ2-3; D ambiguous. V was shortened by 1 base and J by 0 bases, with 9 bases between the two germline ends. The CDR3 totals 15 residues. Germline CDR1 is SGHRS and CDR2 is YFSETQ. CDR3 amino acids: CASSLHGTSTDTQYF. The CDR3, as DNA: TGCGCCAGCAGCTTGCACGGAACTAGCACAGATACGCAGTATTTT. Supplemented by reference TRBV5-1 and TRBJ2-3, the full variable domain reads KAGVTQTPRYLIKTRGQQVTLSCSPISGHRSVSWYQQTPGQGLQFLFEYFSETQRNKGNFPGRFSGRQFSNSRSEMNVSTLELGDSALYLCASSLHGTSTDTQYFGPGTRLTVL.

This clonotype has a handful of counts. The V gene is TRBV5-1, the J gene TRBJ1-1; 10 bases map to TRBD1. The CDR3 extends over 14 amino acids. CDR1 is SGHRS, CDR2 YFSETQ, per germline. V dropped 5 bases and J dropped 3; count of bases not matched to a gene: 4. The DNA of the CDR3 is TGCGCCAGCAGAACGGGACAGGGGTACACTGAAGCTTTCTTT. Translated, it gives CASRTGQGYTEAFF.

This clonotype was seen a handful of times. The chain links TRBV7-9 to TRBJ1-3; a possible D gene is TRBD1 (5 bases). Germline CDR1 and CDR2: SEHNR and FQNEAQ (reference sequence). CDR3 length: 16 residues. V gave up 3 bases and J gave up 0 bases, with 12 bases separating them. The CDR3 region is CASSFKGTRSGNTIYF. CDR3 in DNA: TGTGCCAGCAGCTTTAAAGGGACCCGCTCTGGAAACACCATATATTTT.

This clonotype was counted at least ten times. The gene calls are TRBV5-8 and TRBJ2-7, with a weak D call TRBD2 (6 bases). CDR1 is SGHTS, CDR2 YDEGEE, per germline. V was trimmed by 4 bases and J by 5 bases, leaving 22 bases between them. This CDR3 spans 16 amino acids. The CDR3 protein is CASSPGHWRDGHEQYF. The CDR3 DNA sequence: TGTGCCAGCAGCCCTGGCCATTGGCGGGACGGTCACGAGCAGTACTTC.

This clonotype was counted at least ten times. The rearrangement links TRBV12-3 or TRBV12-4 to TRBJ2-3, with 13 bases aligning to TRBD2. This CDR3 has 16 amino acids. Trimming cost V 6 bases and J 3 bases; bases outside gene matches: 6. This CDR3 is CASRRGLAGRTDTQYF. The CDR3, as DNA: TGTGCCAGCAGGAGGGGACTAGCGGGGCGTACAGATACGCAGTATTTT.

The sample holds many counts of this clonotype. The genes are TRBV6-4 and TRBJ2-3; 10 nucleotides agree with TRBD2. CDR1 and CDR2 (germline): MRHNA, SNTAGT. J gave up 0 bases and V 4 bases, and 1 base lay outside the gene matches. The CDR3 runs to 15 residues. The CDR3 is CASSGLAGSTDTQYF. CDR3 nucleotides: TGTGCCAGCAGTGGACTAGCGGGTAGCACAGATACGCAGTATTTT.

This clonotype appeared many times. This chain links TRBV5-1 with TRBJ2-1; D remains ambiguous. The length of the CDR3 is 15 residues. Germline lookup yields CDR1 SGHRS and CDR2 YFSETQ. V was cut by 4 bases and J by 0 bases, with 11 bases left in between. This CDR3 is CASSETPSSYNEQFF. As DNA, the CDR3 is TGCGCCAGCAGCGAAACCCCAAGCTCCTACAATGAGCAGTTCTTC.

The gene calls are TRBV5-1 and TRBJ1-1; D might be TRBD1 (5 bases). Trimming took off 3 bases at V and 4 bases at J, with 16 bases between the two ends. Germline assignment: CDR1 SGHRS and CDR2 YFSETQ. The CDR3 is made up of 15 amino acids. This CDR3 is CASSSGQGGGTEAFF. As DNA, the CDR3 is TGCGCCAGCAGCTCAGGCCAGGGAGGAGGCACTGAAGCTTTCTTT.

This clonotype was observed a handful of times. The rearrangement uses TRBV7-2 and TRBJ2-3, with 11 bases aligning to TRBD1. Germline loops: CDR1 SGHTA, CDR2 FQGNSA. The CDR3 extends over 17 amino acids. V dropped 5 bases and J dropped 1; count of bases not matched to a gene: 8. The CDR3 nucleotides read TGTGCCAGCAGCCAAGGGACAGGGGGATCCCGCACAGATACGCAGTATTTT. Translated: CASSQGTGGSRTDTQYF.

The gene calls are TRBV14 and TRBJ2-1, with TRBD1 matching 9 bases. With 4 bases clipped from V and 3 bases from J, the junction kept 7 bases outside the gene matches. The CDR3 consists of 16 residues. Germline CDR1 reads SGHDN; CDR2 reads FVKESK. The CDR3 protein is CASSPWTGEFYNEQFF. The CDR3 DNA reads TGTGCCAGCAGCCCCTGGACAGGGGAATTCTACAATGAGCAGTTCTTC.

This clonotype has a count of ten or more. V and J are TRBV6-5 and TRBJ2-7, with D possibly being TRBD2 (7 bases). The CDR3 loop spans 18 amino acids. Deletions cut 2 bases from V and 4 bases from J, with 24 bases between. CDR1 is MNHEY and CDR2 is SVGAGI in the germline V gene. The CDR3 DNA reads TGTGCCAGCAGTTACGACCGTCCCGGGGGGCCGAGGGCTTACGAGCAGTACTTC. Its protein is CASSYDRPGGPRAYEQYF.

Many counts were recorded for this clonotype. The gene calls are TRBV20-1 and TRBJ1-4; D ambiguous. In germline, CDR1 is DFQATT, CDR2 SNEGSKA (reference sequence). This CDR3 is 14 amino acids long. Trimming cost V 4 bases and J 0 bases, with 9 bases left between them. Written as DNA, the CDR3 is TGCAGTGCTAATCACCGAACAACTAATGAAAAACTGTTTTTT. It translates to CSANHRTTNEKLFF.

This clonotype appeared many times. This chain links TRBV12-3 or TRBV12-4 with TRBJ2-3; no clear D. Trimming removed 3 bases from V and 6 bases from J, with 7 bases in between. The CDR3 consists of 12 residues. In DNA, the CDR3 is TGTGCCAGCAGTTTTATTTCTGATACGCAGTATTTT. Translated, it gives CASSFISDTQYF.

A few counts support this clonotype. The J gene is TRBJ1-2, the V gene TRBV16, with 9 positions matching TRBD1. The length of the CDR3 is 17 residues. Germline CDR1 is KGHSY and CDR2 is FQNENV. J lost 4 bases, V lost 0 bases, and 9 bases had no gene match. CDR3 region: CASSQSMTGQGPYGYTF. The DNA of the CDR3 is TGTGCCAGCAGCCAATCGATGACGGGACAGGGCCCCTATGGCTACACCTTC.

This clonotype showed up many times. This rearrangement joins TRBV7-2 to TRBJ2-1; D unresolved. Germline CDR1 and CDR2: SGHTA and FQGNSA. The CDR3 totals 14 residues. The ends were cut back, 2 bases at V and 8 bases at J, with 13 bases in the middle. Written as DNA, the CDR3 is TGTGCCAGCAGCTTAAATGGTCGCGTGCATGAGCAGTTCTTC. This codes for CASSLNGRVHEQFF.

This clonotype was seen repeatedly, ten times or more. The chain links TRBV20-1 to TRBJ2-7; D possibly corresponds to TRBD2 (5 bases). CDR3 length: 14 amino acids. CDR1 DFQATT and CDR2 SNEGSKA come from the germline V gene (reference sequence). V lost 0 bases to trimming and J lost 3 bases, with 12 bases between them. The CDR3 DNA follows: TGCAGTGCTAGAGATGGGAGACTATTCTACGAGCAGTACTTC. Amino acid sequence: CSARDGRLFYEQYF.

This clonotype showed up just a few times. This chain connects TRBV7-6 to TRBJ2-3; 9 bases line up with TRBD2. V dropped 5 bases and J dropped 2; count of bases not matched to a gene: 11. Germline loops: CDR1 SGHVS, CDR2 FNYEAQ. CDR3 length: 17 residues. CDR3 in amino acids: CASSPRASGDLTDTQYF. In nucleotides, the CDR3 is TGTGCCAGCAGCCCCCGGGCTAGCGGGGACCTCACAGATACGCAGTATTTT.